The entry below describes one T cell receptor (beta chain). The target antigen is unknown. Assay used: immunoSEQ multiplex PCR; TCRdb lists only in-frame clones, some missing. The sample includes 55,000 to 80,000 clones, over 75% of them seen just once. The record originates from a study of OX40 agonist ivuxolimab in advanced cancers. At the level of the study: Three patients, one with hepatocellular carcinoma and two with cutaneous melanoma, responded partially. Findings and caveats of the study: The study observed clonal expansion of CD4+ and CD8+ blood T cells by week 6 at 0.1 to 3.0 mg/kg. The 0.1-3.0 mg/kg partial responders had among the lowest clonal expansion.

CDR1 SGHAT and CDR2 FQDESV come from the germline V gene (reference sequence). Trimming removed 7 bases from V and 2 bases from J, with 14 bases in between. CDR3 length: 15 amino acids. The sequence derives from an adult with an advanced solid tumor such as melanoma, head and neck, liver or kidney cancer. The chain joins TRBV11-1 to TRBJ2-2; D gene uncertain. The material sequenced was CD4+ or CD8+ T cells sorted from blood, taken in a trial of the OX40 agonist ivuxolimab. CDR3: CASTSAPGNTGELFF. As DNA, the CDR3 is TGTGCCAGCACCTCAGCCCCCGGCAACACCGGGGAGCTGTTTTTT.